A single sample gave rise to the 19 T cell receptor beta chains below, sequenced in a study of CD8 T cells in ankylosing spondylitis. TCRdb re-derived calls from the 5' RACE reads in MiXCR, one entry per CDR3 protein. The table lists about 42,000 distinct CDR3 sequences, about 4% of them singletons. The sample consisted of blood, either unsorted or a sorted T cell fraction (not recorded which). Source of these receptors: a female donor with ankylosing spondylitis or in good health (not recorded which).

Ten or more counts support this clonotype. This chain uses TRBV9 with TRBJ1-1; TRBD1 might be the D (5 bases). This CDR3 comprises 16 residues. Germline V gives CDR1 SGDLS, CDR2 YYNGEE. Trimming stripped 3 bases from V and 1 base from J, with 16 bases between. CDR3 in DNA: TGTGCCAGCAGCGGAGGGACCGTTAATTGGAACACTGAAGCTTTCTTT. This codes for CASSGGTVNWNTEAFF.

This clonotype was counted a few times. The DNA of the CDR3 is TGTGCCAGCAGCGGATTAGGTTACGAGCAGTACTTC. Amino acid sequence: CASSGLGYEQYF. The chain combines TRBV9 with TRBJ2-7; D remains unclear. The CDR3 is made up of 12 amino acids. The V end lost 3 bases, the J end lost 4 bases, and 8 bases lay between the germline ends. Germline lookup yields CDR1 SGDLS and CDR2 YYNGEE.

To note about this clonotype: The junction differs from germline at one of its ends, possibly a read error. V and J are TRBV9 and TRBJ2-7; D is perhaps TRBD1 (6 bases). Germline-derived CDR1 and CDR2 are SGDLS and YYNGEE. The CDR3 consists of 15 residues. The DNA for the CDR3 is TGTACCAGCAGCGTAGGTACAGGGAGCTCCTACGACCAGTACTTC. Translation: CTSSVGTGSSYDQYF.

In its sample, this clonotype was seen many times. With a much larger clone just one base away, this may be a read error. The chain carries TRBV9 and TRBJ1-1, with D perhaps matching TRBD1 (5 bases). This CDR3 spans 13 amino acids. V was trimmed by 3 bases and J by 3 bases, leaving 9 bases between them. CDR1 and CDR2 (germline): SGDLS, YYNGEE. CDR3 residues: CASSARVDTEAFF. The CDR3 nucleotides are TGTGCCAGCAGCGCCAGGGTAGACACTGAAGCTTTCTTT.

At least ten counts were recorded for this clonotype. The chain links TRBV9 to TRBJ1-2; 7 bases map to TRBD1. Germline V CDR1 and CDR2: SGDLS, YYNGEE. V was pared by 4 bases and J by 4 bases, with 10 bases of the junction left unmatched. CDR3 length equals 15 residues. The CDR3 DNA reads TGTGCCAGCAGCCCAGGAAGGGGGCTTAGCTATGGCTACACCTTC. Its protein product is CASSPGRGLSYGYTF. Looking up the rest from reference TRBV9 and TRBJ1-2 gives the full variable domain: DSGVTQTPKHLITATGQRVTLRCSPRSGDLSVYWYQQSLDQGLQFLIQYYNGEERAKGNILERFSAQQFPDLHSELNLSSLELGDSALYFCASSPGRGLSYGYTFGSGTRLTVV.

This clonotype was observed at least ten times. The V and J genes are TRBV9 and TRBJ2-1, with D possibly being TRBD1 or TRBD2 (5 bases each). Trimming removed 3 bases at V and 4 bases at J, with 14 bases between. The CDR3 extends over 15 amino acids. Germline CDR1 is SGDLS and CDR2 is YYNGEE. CDR3 residues: CASSEEGDGYNEQFF. The DNA of the CDR3 is TGTGCCAGCAGCGAGGAAGGGGACGGTTACAATGAGCAGTTCTTC.

This clonotype was seen at least ten times. The chain links TRBV9 to TRBJ2-1; weak D call: TRBD1 (5 bases). V lost 4 bases to trimming and J lost 10 bases, with 15 bases between them. CDR3 length equals 13 residues. Germline V gives CDR1 SGDLS, CDR2 YYNGEE. The CDR3 reads CASSQTVSREQFF. The CDR3 coding sequence is TGTGCCAGCAGCCAGACAGTCTCTCGCGAGCAGTTCTTC.

This clonotype was counted many times. The chain is built from TRBV9 and TRBJ2-7; D remains ambiguous. Germline V gene data show CDR1 as SGDLS and CDR2 as YYNGEE. CDR3 length equals 12 residues. V was cut by 4 bases and J by 5 bases, with 10 bases left in between. DNA for the CDR3: TGTGCCAGCAGCTCCCGCTTCAACGAGCAGTACTTC. Translation: CASSSRFNEQYF.

This clonotype was counted at least ten times. The chain uses TRBV4-2 and TRBJ1-1, with D perhaps TRBD1 (6 bases). Germline V gives CDR1 LGHNA, CDR2 YNFKEQ. The V and J ends lost 0 bases and 10 bases respectively, with 18 bases between them. This CDR3 region has 15 residues. DNA of the CDR3: TGTGCCAGCAGCCAAGAACAGGGCCGAGGGATAGGAGCTTTCTTT. Protein sequence: CASSQEQGRGIGAFF.

This clonotype occurred many times. The rearrangement uses TRBV9 and TRBJ1-5, with D unclear. The CDR3 spans 14 residues. Germline V gene data show CDR1 as SGDLS and CDR2 as YYNGEE. Trimming stripped 0 bases from V and 2 bases from J, with 6 bases between. Here the CDR3 DNA reads TGTGCCAGCAGCGTAGATGACGGCAATCAGCCCCAGCATTTT. Translating gives CASSVDDGNQPQHF.

This clonotype was counted at least ten times. The chain joins TRBV9 to TRBJ1-3; the match to TRBD1 covers 7 bases. Looked up from germline, CDR1 is SGDLS and CDR2 is YYNGEE. The CDR3 consists of 16 residues. Germline trimming cut 3 bases from V and 4 bases from J; bases unmatched to any gene: 10. CDR3 nucleotide sequence: TGTGCCAGCAGCGGAAGACAGGGCTACACCGGAAACACCATATATTTT. Translating it yields CASSGRQGYTGNTIYF. The whole variable domain, remainder taken from reference TRBV9 and TRBJ1-3, is DSGVTQTPKHLITATGQRVTLRCSPRSGDLSVYWYQQSLDQGLQFLIQYYNGEERAKGNILERFSAQQFPDLHSELNLSSLELGDSALYFCASSGRQGYTGNTIYFGEGSWLTVV.

The table lists this clonotype with many counts. The chain combines TRBV9 with TRBJ2-7; 7 bases are shared with TRBD1. Germline V gene lookup returns CDR1 SGDLS and CDR2 YYNGEE. Trimming at V came to 2 bases and at J to 1 base, leaving 3 bases not matched to a gene. The CDR3 runs to 14 residues. The CDR3 region has the DNA TGTGCCAGCAGCGTGGGACAGCTTTCCTACGAGCAGTACTTC. Protein sequence: CASSVGQLSYEQYF.

This clonotype was picked up many times. This chain connects TRBV7-3 to TRBJ2-7; D unclear. Germline CDR1 and CDR2: SGHTA and FQGTGA. The CDR3 length is 14 residues. Trimming pared 4 bases from V and 2 bases from J, leaving 12 bases between. DNA of the CDR3: TGTGCCAGCAGCTCCAACCACAACACCTACGAGCAGTACTTC. Protein: CASSSNHNTYEQYF.

The chain is built from TRBV9 and TRBJ1-3, with 7 positions matching TRBD1. With 3 bases clipped from V and 6 bases from J, the junction kept 12 bases outside the gene matches. This CDR3 contains 16 residues. Germline V gives CDR1 SGDLS, CDR2 YYNGEE. As DNA, the CDR3 is TGTGCCAGCAGCGCAGAGGGGGCTATGGCTGCAAACACCATATATTTT. This encodes CASSAEGAMAANTIYF.

This clonotype was seen at least ten times. The chain carries TRBV9 and TRBJ2-5; no definite D call. With 0 bases removed from V and 4 bases from J, the gap between germline ends came to 10 bases. There are 14 residues in the CDR3. The V gene's germline CDR1 is SGDLS and CDR2 YYNGEE. CDR3 in amino acids: CASSVDSVGETQYF. The CDR3 nucleotides read TGTGCCAGCAGCGTAGATTCTGTAGGAGAGACCCAGTACTTC.

This clonotype was found many times. The genes are TRBV9 and TRBJ1-2, with a weak D call TRBD1 (6 bases). V shed 3 bases and J shed 3 bases, with 9 bases lying between them. In germline, CDR1 is SGDLS, CDR2 YYNGEE. This CDR3 comprises 13 residues. CDR3 coding DNA: TGTGCCAGCAGCGCCAGGGGCGACTATGGCTACACCTTC. The encoded protein is CASSARGDYGYTF.

This clonotype was observed many times. The rearrangement joins TRBV9 to TRBJ1-4; D gene ambiguous. CDR3 length: 15 amino acids. The V end was cut by 0 bases, the J end by 8 bases, with 14 bases between. Germline CDR1 is SGDLS and CDR2 is YYNGEE. The CDR3 coding sequence is TGTGCCAGCAGCGTAGGCGTCGGCGGGAGGGAAAAACTGTTTTTT. As protein: CASSVGVGGREKLFF.

There are many counts of this clonotype. This chain joins TRBV9 and TRBJ2-7, with TRBD2 matching 7 bases. Germline lookup yields CDR1 SGDLS and CDR2 YYNGEE. The CDR3 has 16 amino acids. V was pared by 0 bases and J by 4 bases, with 10 bases of the junction left unmatched. In nucleotides, the CDR3 is TGTGCCAGCAGCGTAGGTGCTAGCGGATTCGGTTACGAGCAGTACTTC. It translates to CASSVGASGFGYEQYF.

This clonotype appeared many times. The rearrangement joins TRBV9 to TRBJ1-4; D gene ambiguous. CDR1 is SGDLS, CDR2 YYNGEE, per germline. The CDR3 extends over 14 amino acids. The V end was cut by 1 base, the J end by 8 bases, with 12 bases between. CDR3 sequence reads: CASSVRAEGEKLFF. The CDR3 nucleotides read TGTGCCAGCAGCGTACGGGCAGAGGGAGAAAAACTGTTTTTT.